Described below is a single T cell receptor (beta chain) sequence and its context. The data belong to a study of blood T cell repertoires in COVID-19. Study background: Samples taken during acute and convalescent COVID-19 were collected in the United States, Italy and Spain.

V dropped 4 bases and J dropped 4 bases, with 13 bases sitting between them. This CDR3 region has 14 residues. In germline, CDR1 is SGHDN, CDR2 FVKESK. Donors were grouped by their self-reported clinical history. Using immunoSEQ multiplex PCR, the repertoire was profiled, and TCRdb retains in-frame clones only, with some absent. Among 210,000 or so clones listed, over 70% were seen once. This sequence originates from a woman between 25 and 40 years old who had been exposed to COVID-19. V usage is TRBV14 and J usage is TRBJ2-5; D uncertain. What was sequenced was PBMCs or T cells enriched from blood (not recorded which). CDR3 loop: CASSPTNSGETQYF. CDR3 DNA sequence: TGTGCCAGCAGCCCTACCAACTCAGGAGAGACCCAGTACTTC.